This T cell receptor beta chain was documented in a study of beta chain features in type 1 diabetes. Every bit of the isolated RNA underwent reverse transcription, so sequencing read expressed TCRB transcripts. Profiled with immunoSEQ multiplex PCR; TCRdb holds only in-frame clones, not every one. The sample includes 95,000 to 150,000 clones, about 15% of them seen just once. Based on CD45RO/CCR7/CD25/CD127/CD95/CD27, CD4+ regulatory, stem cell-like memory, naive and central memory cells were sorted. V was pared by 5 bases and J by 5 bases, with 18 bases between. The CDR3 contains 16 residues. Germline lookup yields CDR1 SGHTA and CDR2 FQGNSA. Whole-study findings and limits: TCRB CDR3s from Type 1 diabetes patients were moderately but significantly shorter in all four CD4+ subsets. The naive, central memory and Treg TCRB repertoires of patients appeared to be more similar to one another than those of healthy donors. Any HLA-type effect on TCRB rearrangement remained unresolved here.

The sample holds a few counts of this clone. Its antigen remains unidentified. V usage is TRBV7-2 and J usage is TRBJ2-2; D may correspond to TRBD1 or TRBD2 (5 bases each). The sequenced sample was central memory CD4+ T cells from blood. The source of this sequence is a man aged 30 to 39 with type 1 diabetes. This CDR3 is CASSPLAGAHTGELFF. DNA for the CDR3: TGTGCCAGCAGCCCTTTAGCCGGGGCCCATACCGGGGAGCTGTTTTTT.